This T cell receptor beta chain was recovered during a study of blood T cell repertoires in COVID-19. Turning to the study itself: Sample material is recorded as cDNA or gDNA derived from T cells, B-cell-depleted T cells, or PBMCs.

Followed longitudinally, the Seattle patients had been enrolled during active infection. In the original workflow: Cell counts per sample came from amplifying reference gene primers. The assay was immunoSEQ multiplex PCR, and TCRdb's table has in-frame clones only and misses some. V and J calls and clone size follow that table, whereas D and trimming were derived from the DNA. The data hold approximately 260,000 clones, with roughly 90% observed a single time. Germline lookup yields CDR1 MNHEY and CDR2 SMNVEV (reference sequence). With V trimmed by 5 bases and J by 7 bases, 12 bases remained unmatched. The CDR3 has 17 residues. This clone was detected only once.

The clonotype comes from a woman in her fifties or sixties with COVID-19, enrolled during active disease. Sequencing was performed on peripheral blood. The V gene is TRBV27, the J gene TRBJ2-3; 13 positions match TRBD2. For the CDR3, the DNA is TGTGCCAGCAGTCCCACCTGGGGACTAGCGGGGAGGAATACGCAGTATTTT. Translating gives CASSPTWGLAGRNTQYF.